What follows are 9 T cell receptor beta chains derived from one specimen sequenced in a study of T cell responses to AZD1222 COVID-19 vaccine. Profiling relied on immunoSEQ multiplex PCR, and the TCRdb table lists in-frame clones only, not all of them. The sample consists of 130,000 or so clones, 89% of them appearing once. Specimen: peripheral blood, collected on day 0 of AZD1222 vaccination. These receptors originate from an adult in good health.

The gene calls are TRBV6-6 and TRBJ2-7; tentatively, D is TRBD2 (5 bases). Trimming removed 6 bases at V and 2 bases at J, with 11 bases between. Germline CDR1 MNHNY, CDR2 SVGAGI (reference sequence). The CDR3 has 13 residues. In DNA, the CDR3 is TGTGCCAGCAGCGAGGGTGTAGCCTACGAGCAGTACTTC. Protein product: CASSEGVAYEQYF.

The J gene is TRBJ1-4, the V gene TRBV7-2, with 7 bases identical to TRBD1. The V gene end was trimmed by 4 bases and the J gene end by 8 bases; junction bases not matched to a gene: 10. This CDR3 is built from 15 residues. Germline V lookup: CDR1 SGHTA, CDR2 FQGNSA. CDR3: CASSSNRGWGEKLFF. In DNA, the CDR3 is TGTGCCAGCAGCTCGAACAGGGGTTGGGGAGAAAAACTGTTTTTT.

Regarding this clone: This specimen includes other DNA sequences encoding the same CDR3. V is TRBV6-5 and J is TRBJ2-7, with TRBD2 as a possible D gene (7 bases). V was trimmed by 6 bases and J by 3 bases, leaving 12 bases between them. Germline values: CDR1 MNHEY, CDR2 SVGAGI. The CDR3 covers 13 residues. The DNA for the CDR3 is TGTGCCAGCAGGACCGGGGGGCTCTACGAGCAGTACTTC. It specifies CASRTGGLYEQYF.

The chain is built from TRBV28 and TRBJ1-5; possible D gene TRBD1, 5 bases. CDR1 is MDHEN and CDR2 is SYDVKM in the germline V gene. CDR3 length equals 18 residues. The CDR3 DNA sequence: TGTGTCGTCCGGGGCCATTACGAAAACACTAATAGCAATCAGCCCCAGCATTTT. Translation gives CVVRGHYENTNSNQPQHF.

The chain uses TRBV6-5 and TRBJ2-7; tentative D call: TRBD1 (6 bases). The CDR3 length is 12 residues. V was clipped by 6 bases and J by 2 bases, with 8 bases between them. CDR1 is MNHEY, CDR2 SVGAGI, per germline. The CDR3 here is CASSGTPYEQYF. The CDR3, as DNA: TGTGCCAGCAGCGGGACACCCTACGAGCAGTACTTC.

This clone was seen only once. This chain connects TRBV19 to TRBJ2-1; 8 bases fit TRBD2. This CDR3 comprises 16 residues. The germline gives CDR1 LNHDA, CDR2 SQIVND (reference sequence). V shed 2 bases, J shed 6 bases, and the junction held 9 bases outside the gene matches. The CDR3 bases are TGTGCCAGTAGTATATACGCGGGGGGACGGCGCAATGAGCAGTTCTTC. Its translation: CASSIYAGGRRNEQFF.

The CDR3 DNA follows: TGTGCCAGTACCTTATTACACCTGAACACTGAAGCTTTCTTT. This sequence encodes CASTLLHLNTEAFF. The chain couples TRBV19 to TRBJ1-1, with D unclear. Trimming stripped 7 bases from V and 0 bases from J, with 12 bases between. CDR1 is LNHDA and CDR2 is SQIVND in the germline V gene (reference sequence). This CDR3 comprises 14 residues.

At least ten counts were recorded for this clone. The chain is built from TRBV11-3 and TRBJ2-1; 8 nucleotides line up with TRBD2. V shed 0 bases, J shed 5 bases, and the junction held 6 bases outside the gene matches. Per the germline V gene, CDR1 is SGHNT and CDR2 is YENEEA. There are 16 residues in the CDR3. This CDR3 reads CASSLDGRSGNNEQFF. CDR3 bases: TGTGCCAGCAGCTTAGATGGCCGTAGCGGGAACAATGAGCAGTTCTTC.

This chain uses TRBV6-5 with TRBJ1-2; weak D call: TRBD1 (6 bases). This CDR3 has 13 amino acids. V was shortened by 7 bases and J by 2 bases, with 11 bases between the two germline ends. Germline CDR1 and CDR2: MNHEY and SVGAGI. The DNA of the CDR3 is TGTGCCAGCAATAACAGGGTCAACTATGGCTACACCTTC. It translates to CASNNRVNYGYTF.